This TCR beta chain comes out of a study of T cell responses to AZD1222 COVID-19 vaccine. Study summary: Second-dose intervals of approximately 4 or approximately 12 weeks were pooled.

CDR3 length: 16 amino acids. V shed 3 bases, J shed 5 bases, and the junction held 7 bases outside the gene matches. Germline lookup yields CDR1 SGDLS and CDR2 YYNGEE. Study findings and constraints: The CD4 TCRs associated with vaccination extended across spike and predominated at 160-218 and 743-854. At baseline, seropositivity was found in only a handful of AZD1222 recipients. Repertoire collection took place solely once the T cell response had peaked.

As for this clone: What it recognizes is unknown.

Method: immunoSEQ multiplex PCR; TCRdb's copy keeps in-frame clones and lacks some. This sample carries about 99,000 clones, 93% of them seen once, and the ten largest clones take approximately 4.7%. This TCR derives from an adult in good health. This sample comprised peripheral blood, obtained on day 0 of AZD1222 vaccination. The chain recombines TRBV9 with TRBJ2-5, with 13 bases lining up with TRBD2. CDR3 sequence: CASSASGTSGIETQYF. In nucleotides, the CDR3 is TGTGCCAGCAGCGCATCCGGGACTAGCGGGATTGAGACCCAGTACTTC.